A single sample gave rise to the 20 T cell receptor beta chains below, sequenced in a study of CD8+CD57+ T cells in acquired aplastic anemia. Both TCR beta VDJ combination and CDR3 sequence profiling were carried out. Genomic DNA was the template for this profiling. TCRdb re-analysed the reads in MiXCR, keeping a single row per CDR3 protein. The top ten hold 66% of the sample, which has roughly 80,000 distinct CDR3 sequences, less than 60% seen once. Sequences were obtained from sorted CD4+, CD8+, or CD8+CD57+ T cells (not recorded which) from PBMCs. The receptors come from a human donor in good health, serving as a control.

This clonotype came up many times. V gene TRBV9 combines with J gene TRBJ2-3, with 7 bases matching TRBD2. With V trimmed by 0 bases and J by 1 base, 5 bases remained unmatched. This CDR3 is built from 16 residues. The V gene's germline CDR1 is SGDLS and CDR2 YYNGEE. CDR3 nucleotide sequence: TGTGCCAGCAGCGTAGTGGCTAGCGGACGCACAGATACGCAGTATTTT. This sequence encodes CASSVVASGRTDTQYF. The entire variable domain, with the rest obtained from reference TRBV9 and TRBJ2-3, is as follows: DSGVTQTPKHLITATGQRVTLRCSPRSGDLSVYWYQQSLDQGLQFLIQYYNGEERAKGNILERFSAQQFPDLHSELNLSSLELGDSALYFCASSVVASGRTDTQYFGPGTRLTVL.

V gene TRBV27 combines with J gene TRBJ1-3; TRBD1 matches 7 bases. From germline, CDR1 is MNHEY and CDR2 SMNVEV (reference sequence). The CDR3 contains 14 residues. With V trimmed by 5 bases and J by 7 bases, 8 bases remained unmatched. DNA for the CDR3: TGTGCCAGCAGTCCAGAGGGGGCCGGGAACACCATATATTTT. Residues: CASSPEGAGNTIYF.

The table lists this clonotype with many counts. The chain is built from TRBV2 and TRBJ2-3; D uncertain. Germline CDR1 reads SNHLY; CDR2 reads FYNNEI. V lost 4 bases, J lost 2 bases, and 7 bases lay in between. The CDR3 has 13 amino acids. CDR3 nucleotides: TGTGCCAGCAGTGGCGGTAACACAGATACGCAGTATTTT. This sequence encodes CASSGGNTDTQYF.

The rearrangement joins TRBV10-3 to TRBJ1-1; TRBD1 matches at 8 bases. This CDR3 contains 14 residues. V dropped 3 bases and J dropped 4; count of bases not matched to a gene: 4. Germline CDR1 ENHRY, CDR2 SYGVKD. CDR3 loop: CAISDPTGGTEAFF. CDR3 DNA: TGTGCCATCAGTGACCCTACAGGGGGCACTGAAGCTTTCTTT.

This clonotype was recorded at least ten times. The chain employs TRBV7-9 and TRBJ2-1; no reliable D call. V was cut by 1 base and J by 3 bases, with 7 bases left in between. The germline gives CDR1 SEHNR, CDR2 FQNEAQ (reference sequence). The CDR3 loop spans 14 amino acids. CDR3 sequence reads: CASSLVPYYNEQFF. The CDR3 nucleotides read TGTGCCAGCAGCTTAGTTCCCTACTACAATGAGCAGTTCTTC.

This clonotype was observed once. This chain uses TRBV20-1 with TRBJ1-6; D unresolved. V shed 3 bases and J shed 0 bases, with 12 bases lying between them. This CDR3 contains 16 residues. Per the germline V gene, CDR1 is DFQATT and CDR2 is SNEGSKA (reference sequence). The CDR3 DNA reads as TGCAGTGCTAGTGAGGGATTGAGCTCCTATAATTCACCCCTCCACTTT. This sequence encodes CSASEGLSSYNSPLHF.

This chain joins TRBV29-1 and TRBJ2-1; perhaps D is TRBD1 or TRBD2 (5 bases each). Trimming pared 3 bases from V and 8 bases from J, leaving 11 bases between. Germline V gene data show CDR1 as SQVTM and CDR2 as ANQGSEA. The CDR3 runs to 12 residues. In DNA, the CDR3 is TGCAGCGTTGAGAGGGGAACCGATGAGCAGTTCTTC. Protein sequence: CSVERGTDEQFF.

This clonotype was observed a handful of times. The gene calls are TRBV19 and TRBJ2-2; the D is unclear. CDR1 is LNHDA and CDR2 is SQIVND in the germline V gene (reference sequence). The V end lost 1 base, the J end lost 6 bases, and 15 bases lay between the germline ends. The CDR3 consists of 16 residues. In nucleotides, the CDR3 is TGTGCCAGTAGTATAGGGGCAGCCCTAGTCTCCGGGGAGCTGTTTTTT. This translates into CASSIGAALVSGELFF.

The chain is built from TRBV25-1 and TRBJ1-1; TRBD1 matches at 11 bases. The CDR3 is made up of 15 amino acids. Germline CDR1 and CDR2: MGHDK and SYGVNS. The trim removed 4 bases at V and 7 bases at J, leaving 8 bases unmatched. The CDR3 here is CASSVSGQGVREAFF. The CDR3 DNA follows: TGTGCCAGCAGTGTATCGGGACAGGGGGTGCGTGAAGCTTTCTTT.

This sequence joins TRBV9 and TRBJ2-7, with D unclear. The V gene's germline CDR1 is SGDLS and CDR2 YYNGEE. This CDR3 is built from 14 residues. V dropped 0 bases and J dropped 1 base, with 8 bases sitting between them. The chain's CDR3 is CASSVAGRSYEQYF. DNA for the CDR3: TGTGCCAGCAGCGTAGCAGGCAGATCCTACGAGCAGTACTTC. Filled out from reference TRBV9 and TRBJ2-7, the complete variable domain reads DSGVTQTPKHLITATGQRVTLRCSPRSGDLSVYWYQQSLDQGLQFLIQYYNGEERAKGNILERFSAQQFPDLHSELNLSSLELGDSALYFCASSVAGRSYEQYFGPGTRLTVT.

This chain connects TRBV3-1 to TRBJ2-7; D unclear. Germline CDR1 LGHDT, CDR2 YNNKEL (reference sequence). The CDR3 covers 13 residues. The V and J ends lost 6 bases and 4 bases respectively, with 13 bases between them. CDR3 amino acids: CASSYGQHYEQYF. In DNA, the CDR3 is TGTGCCAGCAGTTACGGGCAGCATTACGAGCAGTACTTC.

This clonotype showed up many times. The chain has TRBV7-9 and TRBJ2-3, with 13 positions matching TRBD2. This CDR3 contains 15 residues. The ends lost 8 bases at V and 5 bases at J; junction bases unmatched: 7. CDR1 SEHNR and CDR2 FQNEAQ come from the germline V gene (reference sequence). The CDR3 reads CASATGLAGVDTQYF. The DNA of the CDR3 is TGTGCCAGCGCTACCGGACTAGCGGGAGTAGATACGCAGTATTTT.

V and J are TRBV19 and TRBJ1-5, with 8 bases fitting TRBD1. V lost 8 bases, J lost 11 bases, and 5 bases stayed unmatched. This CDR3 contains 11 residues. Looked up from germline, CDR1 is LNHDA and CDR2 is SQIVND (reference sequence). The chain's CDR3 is CASERQGTQHF. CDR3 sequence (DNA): TGTGCCAGTGAGAGACAGGGGACCCAGCATTTT.

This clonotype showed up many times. The DNA for the CDR3 is TGTGCCAGCAGCTTAGTGCTTTGGGGGCAGGTTGGCTACACCTTC. This sequence encodes CASSLVLWGQVGYTF. This chain links TRBV7-2 with TRBJ1-2; the D gene is possibly TRBD1 (6 bases). CDR3 length: 15 residues. Germline loops: CDR1 SGHTA, CDR2 FQGNSA. Trimming left V 1 base short and J 7 bases short, with 16 bases between.

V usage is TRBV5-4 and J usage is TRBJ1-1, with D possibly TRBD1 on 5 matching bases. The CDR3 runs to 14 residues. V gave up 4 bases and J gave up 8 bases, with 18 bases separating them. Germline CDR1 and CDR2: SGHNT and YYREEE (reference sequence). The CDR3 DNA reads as TGTGCCAGCAGCCTCGGGGGAGGTCTGGGGGAAGCTTTCTTT. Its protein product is CASSLGGGLGEAFF.

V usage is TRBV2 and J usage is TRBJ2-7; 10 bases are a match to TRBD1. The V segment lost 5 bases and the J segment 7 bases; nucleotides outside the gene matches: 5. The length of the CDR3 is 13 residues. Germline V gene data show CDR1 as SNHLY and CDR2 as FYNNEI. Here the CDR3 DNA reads TGTGCCAGCAGTCGACAGGGGGCGAGGGAGCAGTACTTC. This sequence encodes CASSRQGAREQYF.

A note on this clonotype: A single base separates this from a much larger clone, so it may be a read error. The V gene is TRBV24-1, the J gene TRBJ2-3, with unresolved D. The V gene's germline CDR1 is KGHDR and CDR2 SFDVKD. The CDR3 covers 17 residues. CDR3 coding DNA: TGTGCCACCGGTGATCCCCTGGGCAGGAACGGCGTAGATACGCAGTATTTT. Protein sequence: CATGDPLGRNGVDTQYF.

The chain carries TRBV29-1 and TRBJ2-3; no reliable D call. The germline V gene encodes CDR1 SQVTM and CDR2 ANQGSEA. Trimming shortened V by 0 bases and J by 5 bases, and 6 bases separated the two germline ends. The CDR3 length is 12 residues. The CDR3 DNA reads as TGCAGCGTTGAAGATGTAGGAGATACGCAGTATTTT. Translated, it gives CSVEDVGDTQYF.

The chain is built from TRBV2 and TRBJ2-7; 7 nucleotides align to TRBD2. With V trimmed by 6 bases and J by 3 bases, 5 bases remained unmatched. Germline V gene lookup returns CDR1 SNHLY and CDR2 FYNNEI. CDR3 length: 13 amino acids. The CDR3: CASRAGDFYEQYF. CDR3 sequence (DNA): TGTGCCAGCAGGGCGGGAGACTTCTACGAGCAGTACTTC.

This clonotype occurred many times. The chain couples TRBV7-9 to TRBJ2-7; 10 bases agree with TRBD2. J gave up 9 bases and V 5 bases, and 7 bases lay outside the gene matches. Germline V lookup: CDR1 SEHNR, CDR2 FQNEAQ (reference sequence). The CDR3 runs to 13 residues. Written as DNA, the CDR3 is TGTGCCAGCAGCCCCGGGACTAGCGAGCGGCAGTACTTC. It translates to CASSPGTSERQYF.